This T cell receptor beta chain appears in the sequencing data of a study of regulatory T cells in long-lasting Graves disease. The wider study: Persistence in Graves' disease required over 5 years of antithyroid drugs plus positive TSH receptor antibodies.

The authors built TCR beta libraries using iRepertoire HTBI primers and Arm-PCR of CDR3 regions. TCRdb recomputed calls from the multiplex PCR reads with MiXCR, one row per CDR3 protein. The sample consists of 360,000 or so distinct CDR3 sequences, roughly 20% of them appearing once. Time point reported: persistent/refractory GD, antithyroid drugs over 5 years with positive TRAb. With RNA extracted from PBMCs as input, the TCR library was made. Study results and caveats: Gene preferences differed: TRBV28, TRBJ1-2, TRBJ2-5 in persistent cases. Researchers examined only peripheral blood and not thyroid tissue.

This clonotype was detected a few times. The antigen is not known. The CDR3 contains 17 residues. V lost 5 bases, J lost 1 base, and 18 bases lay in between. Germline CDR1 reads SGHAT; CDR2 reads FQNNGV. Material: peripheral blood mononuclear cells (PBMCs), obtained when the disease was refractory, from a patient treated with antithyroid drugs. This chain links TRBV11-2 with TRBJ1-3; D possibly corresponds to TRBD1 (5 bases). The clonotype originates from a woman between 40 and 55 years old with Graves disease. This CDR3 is CASSRAGNVWSGNTIYF. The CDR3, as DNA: TGTGCCAGCAGCCGCGCAGGGAATGTGTGGTCTGGAAACACCATATATTTT.